The clone carrying this T cell receptor (beta chain) turned up a few times. Researchers prepared the TCRbeta library using unique molecular identifiers, the study reports. TCRdb itself ran the PCR reads through MiXCR, one entry per CDR3 protein. The sample comprises 400,000 to 550,000 distinct CDR3 sequences, about 10% of which are singletons, and 2% to 2.5% rests with the top ten. The sample comes from a study of T-cell reconstitution after alpha-beta-depleted transplantation in children. Trimming took 5 bases from V and 1 from J, leaving 12 bases between them. The CDR3 has 14 amino acids. From germline, CDR1 is DFQATT and CDR2 SNEGSKA (reference sequence).

This chain connects TRBV20-1 to TRBJ2-1; possible D gene TRBD2, 5 bases. This sample comprised PBMCs, obtained before TCRalphabeta/CD19-depleted stem cell transplant. The sequence derives from a child aged 2 to 10 with inherited bone marrow failure, due to receive a stem cell transplant. The CDR3 DNA follows: TGCAGTGCTGGCCGGAGGAAGTCCTACAATGAGCAGTTCTTC. As protein: CSAGRRKSYNEQFF.